This T cell receptor (beta chain) appears in the sequencing data of a study of blood T cell repertoires in COVID-19. Study at large: The United States, Italy and Spain provided the acute and convalescent COVID-19 samples.

CDR3 length equals 13 residues. Germline CDR1 is SEHNR and CDR2 is FQNEAQ (reference sequence). V shed 5 bases and J shed 9 bases, with 11 bases lying between them. Profiled with immunoSEQ multiplex PCR; TCRdb holds only in-frame clones, not every one. The table has a few hundred thousand clones, approximately 92% seen once. The sequenced material came from PBMCs or T cells enriched from blood (not recorded which). The chain links TRBV7-9 to TRBJ1-6, with D possibly matching TRBD1 (5 bases). The TCR was taken from a man in his late teens or twenties who had recovered from COVID-19. This CDR3 reads CASSPTGGSPLHF. CDR3 sequence (DNA): TGTGCCAGCAGCCCCACCGGGGGTTCACCCCTCCACTTT.